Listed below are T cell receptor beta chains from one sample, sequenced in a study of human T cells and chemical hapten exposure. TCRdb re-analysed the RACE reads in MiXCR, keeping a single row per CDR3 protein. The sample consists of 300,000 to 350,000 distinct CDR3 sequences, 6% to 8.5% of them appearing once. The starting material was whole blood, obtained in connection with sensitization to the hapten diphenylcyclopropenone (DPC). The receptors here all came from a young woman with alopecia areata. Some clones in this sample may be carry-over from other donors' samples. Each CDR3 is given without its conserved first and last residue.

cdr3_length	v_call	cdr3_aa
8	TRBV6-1	ASIGTAAF
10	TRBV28	ASSRGHLEQY
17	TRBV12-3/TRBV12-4	ASSHAAEVAGGLSDTQY
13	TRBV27	ASRLGGGQGGGYT
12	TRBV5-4	ASSPGGGQETQY
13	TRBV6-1	ASSLTGDSNQPQH
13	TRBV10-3	AISDRSSGANVLT
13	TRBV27	ASSLWGPSEQPQH
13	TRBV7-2	ASSYGHSGNYGYT
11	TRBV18	ASSESGSIEAF
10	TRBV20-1	SALLSGSEAF
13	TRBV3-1	ASSQDRGRNTEAF
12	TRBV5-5	ASSLRQELTEAF
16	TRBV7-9	ASSLGLAGGRSYNEQF
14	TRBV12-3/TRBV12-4	ASSLSDRQRNQPQH
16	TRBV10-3	AISESTRAGPQNSPLH
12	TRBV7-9	ASSFRQGSYEQY
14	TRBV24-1	ATSDLGLGAAGELF
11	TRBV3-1	ASSQVQGKTQY
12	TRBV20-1	SAREGQGPYEQY
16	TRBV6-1	ASRSPRTQGSMNTEAF
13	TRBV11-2	ASSSRDRVYGEQF
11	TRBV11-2	ASSLGAAGGYT
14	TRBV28	ASSPTRVTSTDTQY
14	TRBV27	ASSLTLASSYNEQF
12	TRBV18	ASSPAGFYTEAF
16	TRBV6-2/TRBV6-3	ASSYFPFPSTPNTEAF
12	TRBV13	ASSGPGQNQPQH
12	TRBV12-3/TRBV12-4	ASTKGATNEKLF
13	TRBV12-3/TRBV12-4	ASSYYQRDSQPQH
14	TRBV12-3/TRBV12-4	ASSLAWDRGRNTQY
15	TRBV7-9	ASSPTTHRGPNYGYT
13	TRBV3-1	ASSPSSGVTGELF
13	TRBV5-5	ASSRTGAPNQPQH
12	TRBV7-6	ASSSGGVAGEQF
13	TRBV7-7	ASSPRPGLADTQY
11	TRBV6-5	ASSRDSGNTIY